The table lists the clone carrying this T cell receptor beta chain with many counts. The germline V gene encodes CDR1 SGHTA and CDR2 FQGNSA. This CDR3 has 14 amino acids. Trimming cost V 0 bases and J 4 bases; bases outside gene matches: 1. This sample is drawn from a study of response to subunit inactivated influenza vaccine. TCRdb recomputed calls from the RT-PCR reads with MiXCR, one row per CDR3 protein. This table holds roughly 550,000 distinct CDR3 sequences, under 25% found once. This same sample was also taken into another study, of T cells expressing NK-cell markers. That source notes: 5'RACE template switching with UMIs produced the TCR beta cDNA. The study sequenced eight donors, seven HCMV-seropositive and one seronegative.

This receptor was obtained from a man aged 45-65 years who received an inactivated influenza vaccine. V gene TRBV7-2 combines with J gene TRBJ2-5, with 8 positions matching TRBD1. Sample: CD4+ T cells sorted from PBMCs, taken about 13 days after vaccination. CDR3 bases: TGTGCCAGCAGCTTAGCCAGGGGGCGAGAGACCCAGTACTTC. It yields the protein CASSLARGRETQYF.